The rows below give T cell receptor beta chains drawn from one sample of a study of T cell repertoires in aging, cancer and after chemotherapy. TCRdb re-derived calls from the multiplex PCR reads in MiXCR, one entry per CDR3 protein. The sample shows around 2,500 distinct CDR3 sequences, about 54% of them seen only once. Sequenced sample: blood. The receptors were gathered from a human donor with a blood cancer. The CDR3 runs from the conserved cysteine through the conserved F or W. D genes are given only for firm matches. Clone size is not always given. Where it is, it says once, few, many or a class for expanded clones.

J: TRBJ2-7; V: TRBV30; size: .; D: .; CDR3: CASSGMGYEQYF; DNA: TGTGCCAGTAGTGGAATGGGCTACGAGCAGTACTTC
J: TRBJ2-7; V: TRBV6-5; size: few; D: .; CDR3: CASSYKEGQYF; DNA: TGTGCCAGCAGTTATAAAGAGGGGCAGTACTTC
J: TRBJ2-6; V: TRBV13; size: few; D: .; CDR3: CASSLGRSGANVLTF; DNA: TGTGCCAGCAGCTTAGGACGCTCTGGGGCCAACGTCCTGACTTTC
J: TRBJ2-7; V: TRBV6-2/TRBV6-3; size: .; D: TRBD2; CDR3: CASSSSRLAGSSYEQYF; DNA: TGTGCCAGCAGTTCCTCCCGACTAGCGGGGAGCTCCTACGAGCAGTACTTC
J: TRBJ1-2; V: TRBV5-4; size: .; D: TRBD1; CDR3: CASSLNLGQPNYGYTF; DNA: TGTGCCAGCAGCTTGAACCTGGGACAGCCCAACTATGGCTACACCTTC
J: TRBJ2-1; V: TRBV7-3; size: .; D: .; CDR3: CASSLSASVYNEQFF; DNA: TGTGCCAGCAGCTTATCGGCTAGCGTCTACAATGAGCAGTTCTTC
J: TRBJ1-5; V: TRBV7-6; size: .; D: .; CDR3: CASSLEGQPQHF; DNA: TGTGCCAGCAGCTTAGAGGGCCAGCCCCAGCACTTT
J: TRBJ2-2; V: TRBV5-5; size: .; D: .; CDR3: CASSGSQGALFPTTGELFF; DNA: TGTGCCAGCAGCGGTTCCCAGGGCGCCCTGTTTCCCACCACCGGGGAGCTGTTTTTT
J: TRBJ2-7; V: TRBV6-5; size: few; D: TRBD1; CDR3: CASRTGQRLYEQYF; DNA: TGTGCCAGCAGGACGGGACAGAGACTCTACGAGCAGTACTTC
J: TRBJ1-2; V: TRBV29-1; size: large; D: .; CDR3: CSSRTLNYGYTF; DNA: TGCAGCTCTCGGACACTCAACTATGGCTACACCTTC
J: TRBJ2-3; V: TRBV7-2; size: few; D: TRBD1; CDR3: CASSLVGTGVTDTQYF; DNA: TGTGCCAGCAGCTTAGTTGGGACAGGGGTAACAGATACGCAGTATTTT
J: TRBJ2-7; V: TRBV20-1; size: .; D: .; CDR3: CSASDSLRRSEQYF; DNA: TGCAGTGCTTCGGACTCGTTGAGGAGAAGCGAGCAGTACTTC
J: TRBJ1-2; V: TRBV6-5; size: .; D: .; CDR3: CASSESMNYGYTF; DNA: TGCGCCAGCAGTGAGTCGATGAACTATGGCTACACCTTC
J: TRBJ1-1; V: TRBV6-5; size: .; D: TRBD1; CDR3: CASTKQGAAEAFF; DNA: TGTGCCAGCACCAAACAGGGGGCGGCTGAAGCTTTCTTT